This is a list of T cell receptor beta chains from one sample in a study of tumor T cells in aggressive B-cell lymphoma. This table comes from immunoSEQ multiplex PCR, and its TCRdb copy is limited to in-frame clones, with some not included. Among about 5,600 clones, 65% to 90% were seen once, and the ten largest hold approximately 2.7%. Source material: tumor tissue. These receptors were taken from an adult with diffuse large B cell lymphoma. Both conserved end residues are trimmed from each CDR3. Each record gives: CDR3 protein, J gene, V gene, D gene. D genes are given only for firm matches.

CDR3 protein: ASSLDRLQPQH
J gene: TRBJ1-5
V gene: TRBV7-9
D gene: .

CDR3 protein: ASSHPGQAEAF
J gene: TRBJ1-1
V gene: TRBV27
D gene: TRBD1

CDR3 protein: ASNRDFSYEQY
J gene: TRBJ2-7
V gene: TRBV2
D gene: .

CDR3 protein: ASRVAGGPGEQY
J gene: TRBJ2-7
V gene: TRBV28
D gene: TRBD2

CDR3 protein: ASSLTGNTEAF
J gene: TRBJ1-1
V gene: TRBV7-9
D gene: .

CDR3 protein: ASTPPAGAHNEQF
J gene: TRBJ2-1
V gene: TRBV5-6
D gene: .

CDR3 protein: ASSWSSRGSNYGYT
J gene: TRBJ1-2
V gene: TRBV28
D gene: TRBD1

CDR3 protein: ATSRVLGNTEAF
J gene: TRBJ1-1
V gene: TRBV15
D gene: .

CDR3 protein: ASSQASGGEYEQY
J gene: TRBJ2-7
V gene: TRBV18
D gene: TRBD1

CDR3 protein: ASSLGTGGNEQF
J gene: TRBJ2-1
V gene: TRBV27
D gene: TRBD1

CDR3 protein: ASSGVGQWTSNEQF
J gene: TRBJ2-1
V gene: TRBV7-9
D gene: TRBD1

CDR3 protein: ASSVGLAVHTDTQY
J gene: TRBJ2-3
V gene: TRBV9
D gene: TRBD2

CDR3 protein: ASSLSGTLSNEQF
J gene: TRBJ2-1
V gene: TRBV28
D gene: .

CDR3 protein: ATSREGEVTSSTDTQY
J gene: TRBJ2-3
V gene: TRBV15
D gene: TRBD2

CDR3 protein: ASSVTSGSGYEQF
J gene: TRBJ2-1
V gene: TRBV9
D gene: TRBD2

CDR3 protein: ASSVSAGSSYNEQF
J gene: TRBJ2-1
V gene: TRBV10-1
D gene: .

CDR3 protein: ASSLENTYEQY
J gene: TRBJ2-7
V gene: TRBV7-6
D gene: .

CDR3 protein: ASSTRLVSLGEQY
J gene: TRBJ2-7
V gene: TRBV5-6
D gene: .

CDR3 protein: ASSTGEGRSYEQY
J gene: TRBJ2-7
V gene: TRBV2
D gene: .

CDR3 protein: ASSLGTSSKGATGELF
J gene: TRBJ2-2
V gene: TRBV5-1
D gene: TRBD1

CDR3 protein: ASSIVGGGAYNEQF
J gene: TRBJ2-1
V gene: TRBV19
D gene: .

CDR3 protein: ASSFGQLNTEAF
J gene: TRBJ1-1
V gene: TRBV7-9
D gene: .

CDR3 protein: ASSFGGALTGANVLT
J gene: TRBJ2-6
V gene: TRBV28
D gene: .

CDR3 protein: ASSLELTNEKLF
J gene: TRBJ1-4
V gene: TRBV5-1
D gene: .

CDR3 protein: ASSLAGVDTGELF
J gene: TRBJ2-2
V gene: TRBV5-4
D gene: .

CDR3 protein: ASSPLTAQETQY
J gene: TRBJ2-5
V gene: TRBV18
D gene: .

CDR3 protein: ASSPPIGASTDTQY
J gene: TRBJ2-3
V gene: TRBV18
D gene: .

CDR3 protein: ASSLSAGLYNEQF
J gene: TRBJ2-1
V gene: TRBV27
D gene: .

CDR3 protein: ASSAPGGPNYGYT
J gene: TRBJ1-2
V gene: TRBV14
D gene: .

CDR3 protein: SVRGPGETQY
J gene: TRBJ2-5
V gene: TRBV29-1
D gene: TRBD1

CDR3 protein: ASSGLTGSSYEQY
J gene: .
V gene: TRBV28
D gene: TRBD1

CDR3 protein: ARRRTEGSGY
J gene: TRBJ2-4
V gene: TRBV23-1
D gene: .

CDR3 protein: ASKKTPGGEETQY
J gene: TRBJ2-5
V gene: TRBV7-3
D gene: TRBD2

CDR3 protein: ASSAQANTGELF
J gene: TRBJ2-2
V gene: TRBV6-4
D gene: .

CDR3 protein: ASSQRSGATGELF
J gene: TRBJ2-2
V gene: TRBV4-1
D gene: .

CDR3 protein: ASSKSGGYNEQF
J gene: TRBJ2-1
V gene: TRBV7-6
D gene: TRBD2

CDR3 protein: ASSVGTGFNSPLH
J gene: TRBJ1-6
V gene: TRBV9
D gene: TRBD1

CDR3 protein: ASSLASGVQETQY
J gene: TRBJ2-5
V gene: TRBV5-4
D gene: TRBD2

CDR3 protein: ASSLLAEAYNEQF
J gene: TRBJ2-1
V gene: TRBV5-6
D gene: TRBD2

CDR3 protein: ASSYSVQGLVEKLF
J gene: TRBJ1-4
V gene: TRBV6-6
D gene: TRBD1

CDR3 protein: ASSLDAGLAKNIQY
J gene: TRBJ2-4
V gene: TRBV11-2
D gene: .

CDR3 protein: ASSTSSSYEQY
J gene: TRBJ2-7
V gene: TRBV6-5
D gene: .

CDR3 protein: ATRQGLNYEQY
J gene: TRBJ2-7
V gene: TRBV2
D gene: TRBD1

CDR3 protein: ASSLWGRETQY
J gene: TRBJ2-5
V gene: TRBV5-6
D gene: .

CDR3 protein: ASSADSYDYT
J gene: TRBJ1-2
V gene: TRBV28
D gene: .

CDR3 protein: ASSLGQTSGSTDTQY
J gene: TRBJ2-3
V gene: TRBV11-3
D gene: TRBD2

CDR3 protein: ASSGGTWRETQY
J gene: TRBJ2-5
V gene: TRBV19
D gene: .

CDR3 protein: ASRDPGDYEQY
J gene: TRBJ2-7
V gene: TRBV6-6
D gene: .

CDR3 protein: TSSPGQANTEAF
J gene: TRBJ1-1
V gene: TRBV18
D gene: TRBD1

CDR3 protein: ASSLGTGNTEAF
J gene: TRBJ1-1
V gene: TRBV7-9
D gene: TRBD1

CDR3 protein: ASSRGLAGGGTGELF
J gene: TRBJ2-2
V gene: TRBV4-2
D gene: TRBD2

CDR3 protein: RGGGPDYGYT
J gene: TRBJ1-2
V gene: TRBV29-1
D gene: .

CDR3 protein: ASSQEEGRETQY
J gene: TRBJ2-5
V gene: TRBV4-2
D gene: .

CDR3 protein: ASSGSPGQGPF
J gene: TRBJ2-1
V gene: TRBV5-6
D gene: TRBD1

CDR3 protein: ASSSRTSRYEQY
J gene: TRBJ2-7
V gene: TRBV6-5
D gene: TRBD2

CDR3 protein: SALILDTQY
J gene: TRBJ2-3
V gene: TRBV20-1
D gene: .

CDR3 protein: ASILTSGIYYEQY
J gene: TRBJ2-7
V gene: TRBV6-1
D gene: TRBD2

CDR3 protein: ASRGDRAYNEQF
J gene: TRBJ2-1
V gene: TRBV19
D gene: TRBD1